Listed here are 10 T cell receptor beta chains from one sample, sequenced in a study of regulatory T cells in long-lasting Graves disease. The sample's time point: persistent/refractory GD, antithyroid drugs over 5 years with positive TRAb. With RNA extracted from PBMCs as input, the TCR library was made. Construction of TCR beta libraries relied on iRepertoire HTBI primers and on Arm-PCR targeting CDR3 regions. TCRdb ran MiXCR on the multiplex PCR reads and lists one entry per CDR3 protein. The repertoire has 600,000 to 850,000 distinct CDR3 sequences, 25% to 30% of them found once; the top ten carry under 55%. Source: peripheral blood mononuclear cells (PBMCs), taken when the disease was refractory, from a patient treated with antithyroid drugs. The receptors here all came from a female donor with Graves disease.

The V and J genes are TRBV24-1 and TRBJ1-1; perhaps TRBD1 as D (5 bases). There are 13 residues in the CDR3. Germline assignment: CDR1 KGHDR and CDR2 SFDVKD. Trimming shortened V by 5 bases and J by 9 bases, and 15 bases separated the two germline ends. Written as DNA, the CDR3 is TGTGCCACCAGTGCCGTGGCGGGGGGTCAAGCTTTCTTT. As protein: CATSAVAGGQAFF.

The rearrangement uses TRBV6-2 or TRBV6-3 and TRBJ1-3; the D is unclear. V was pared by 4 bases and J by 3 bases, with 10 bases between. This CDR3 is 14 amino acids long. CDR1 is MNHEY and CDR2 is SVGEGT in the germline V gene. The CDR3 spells CASSSGAFGNTIYF. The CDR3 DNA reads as TGTGCCAGCAGTTCAGGAGCTTTTGGAAACACCATATATTTT.

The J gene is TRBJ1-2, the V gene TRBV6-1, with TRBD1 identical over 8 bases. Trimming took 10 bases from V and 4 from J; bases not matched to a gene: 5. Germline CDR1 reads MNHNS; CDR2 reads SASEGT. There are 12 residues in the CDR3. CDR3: CATQTGGYGYTF. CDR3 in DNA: TGTGCCACCCAAACAGGGGGCTATGGCTACACCTTC.

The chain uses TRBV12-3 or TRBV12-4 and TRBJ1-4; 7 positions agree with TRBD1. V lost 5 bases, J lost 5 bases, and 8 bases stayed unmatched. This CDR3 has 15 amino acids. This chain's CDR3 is CASSRDSQLNEKLFF. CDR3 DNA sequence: TGTGCCAGCAGTCGGGACAGCCAACTGAATGAAAAACTGTTTTTT.

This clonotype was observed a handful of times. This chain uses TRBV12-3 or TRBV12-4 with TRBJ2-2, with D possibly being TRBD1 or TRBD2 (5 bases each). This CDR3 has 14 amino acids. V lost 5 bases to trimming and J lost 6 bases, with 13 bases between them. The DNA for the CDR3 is TGTGCCAGCAGTACCCCGGGACCATCCGGGGAGCTGTTTTTT. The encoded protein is CASSTPGPSGELFF.

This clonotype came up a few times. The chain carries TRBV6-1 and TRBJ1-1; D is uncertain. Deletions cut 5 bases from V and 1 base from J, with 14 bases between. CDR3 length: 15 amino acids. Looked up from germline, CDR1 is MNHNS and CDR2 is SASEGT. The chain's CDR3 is CASSLNPFTNTEAFF. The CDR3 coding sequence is TGTGCCAGCAGTCTCAATCCATTCACGAACACTGAAGCTTTCTTT.

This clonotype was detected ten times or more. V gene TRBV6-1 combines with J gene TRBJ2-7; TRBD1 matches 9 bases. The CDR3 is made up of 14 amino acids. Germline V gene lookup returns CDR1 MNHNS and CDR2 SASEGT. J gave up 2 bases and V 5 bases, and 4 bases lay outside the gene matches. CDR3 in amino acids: CASSSGTGTYEQYF. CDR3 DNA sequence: TGTGCCAGCAGTTCCGGGACAGGGACCTACGAGCAGTACTTC.

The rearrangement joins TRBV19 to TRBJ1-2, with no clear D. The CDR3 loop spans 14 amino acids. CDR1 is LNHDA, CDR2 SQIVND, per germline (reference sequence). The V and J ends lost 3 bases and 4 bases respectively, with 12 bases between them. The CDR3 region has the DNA TGTGCCAGTAGTATGGAGTTGTTGAGCTATGGCTACACCTTC. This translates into CASSMELLSYGYTF.

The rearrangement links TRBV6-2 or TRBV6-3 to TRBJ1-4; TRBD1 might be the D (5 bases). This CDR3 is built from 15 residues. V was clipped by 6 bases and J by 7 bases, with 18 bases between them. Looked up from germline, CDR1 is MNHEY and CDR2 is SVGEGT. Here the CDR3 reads CASRHGRVRGEKLFF. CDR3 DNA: TGTGCCAGCAGGCACGGCAGGGTACGAGGTGAAAAACTGTTTTTT.

The DNA for the CDR3 is TGTGCCAGCACTGAACCGTCTACCGAGCAGTACTTC. This gives the protein CASTEPSTEQYF. The chain recombines TRBV6-2 or TRBV6-3 with TRBJ2-7, with no clear D. Germline assignment: CDR1 MNHEY and CDR2 SVGEGT. V was cut by 7 bases and J by 6 bases, with 13 bases left in between. The CDR3 sequence is 12 residues long.